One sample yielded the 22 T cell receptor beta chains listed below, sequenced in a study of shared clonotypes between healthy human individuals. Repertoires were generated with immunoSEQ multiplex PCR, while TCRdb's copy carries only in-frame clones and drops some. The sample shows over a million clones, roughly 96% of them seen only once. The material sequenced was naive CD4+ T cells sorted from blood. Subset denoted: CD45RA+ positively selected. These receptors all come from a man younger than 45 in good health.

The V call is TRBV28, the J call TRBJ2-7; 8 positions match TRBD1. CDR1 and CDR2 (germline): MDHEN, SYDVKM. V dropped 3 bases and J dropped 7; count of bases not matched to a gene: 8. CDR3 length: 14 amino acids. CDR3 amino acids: CASSLVQGAREQYF. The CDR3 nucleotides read TGTGCCAGCAGTTTGGTGCAGGGGGCGAGGGAGCAGTACTTC.

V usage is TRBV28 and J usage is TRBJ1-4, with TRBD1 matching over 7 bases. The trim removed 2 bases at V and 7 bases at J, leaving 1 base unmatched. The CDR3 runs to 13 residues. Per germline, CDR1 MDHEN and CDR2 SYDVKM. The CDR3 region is CASSLQGVEKLFF. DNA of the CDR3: TGTGCCAGCAGTTTACAGGGGGTTGAAAAACTGTTTTTT.

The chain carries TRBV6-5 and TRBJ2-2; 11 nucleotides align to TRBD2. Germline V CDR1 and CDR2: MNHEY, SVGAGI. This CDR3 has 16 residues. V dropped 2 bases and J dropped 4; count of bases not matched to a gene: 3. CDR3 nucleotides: TGTGCCAGCAGTTACGCGGGACTAGCGGCCACCGGGGAGCTGTTTTTT. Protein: CASSYAGLAATGELFF.

This CDR3 is CASSSIEQGRNEKLFF. The CDR3 nucleotides are TGCGCCAGCAGCTCAATCGAACAGGGGCGTAATGAAAAACTGTTTTTT. The rearrangement joins TRBV5-1 to TRBJ1-4; 7 bases are shared with TRBD1. The germline CDR1 and CDR2 sequences are SGHRS and YFSETQ. V shed 3 bases and J 4 bases; nucleotides not matched to a gene: 9. The CDR3 loop spans 16 amino acids.

CDR3 sequence reads: CASSQVSSGHYNEQFF. DNA of the CDR3: TGTGCCAGCAGCCAGGTGTCTAGCGGGCACTACAATGAGCAGTTCTTC. The chain combines TRBV7-3 with TRBJ2-1; TRBD2 aligns across 8 bases. V was pared by 5 bases and J by 3 bases, with 9 bases of the junction left unmatched. This CDR3 has 16 amino acids. Germline CDR1 reads SGHTA; CDR2 reads FQGTGA.

The CDR3 here is CASSPGAGVYTEAFF. CDR3 bases: TGTGCCAGCTCCCCCGGGGCGGGGGTTTACACTGAAGCTTTCTTT. This chain joins TRBV18 and TRBJ1-1, with D possibly being TRBD1 (5 bases). Trimming pared 6 bases from V and 3 bases from J, leaving 17 bases between. Germline-derived CDR1 and CDR2 are KGHSH and LQKENI. This CDR3 is 15 amino acids long.

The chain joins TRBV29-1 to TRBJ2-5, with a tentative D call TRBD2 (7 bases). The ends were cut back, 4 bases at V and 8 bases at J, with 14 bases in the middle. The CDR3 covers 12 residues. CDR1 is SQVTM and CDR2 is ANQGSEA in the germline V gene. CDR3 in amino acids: CSVGAGAGTQYF. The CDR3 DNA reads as TGCAGCGTTGGGGCGGGGGCAGGCACCCAGTACTTC.

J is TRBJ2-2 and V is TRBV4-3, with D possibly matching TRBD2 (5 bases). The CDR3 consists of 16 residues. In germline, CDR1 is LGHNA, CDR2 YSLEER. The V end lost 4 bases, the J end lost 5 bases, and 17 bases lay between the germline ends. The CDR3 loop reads CASSPLHIGSTGELFF. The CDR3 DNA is TGCGCCAGCAGCCCCCTACATATAGGGAGTACCGGGGAGCTGTTTTTT.

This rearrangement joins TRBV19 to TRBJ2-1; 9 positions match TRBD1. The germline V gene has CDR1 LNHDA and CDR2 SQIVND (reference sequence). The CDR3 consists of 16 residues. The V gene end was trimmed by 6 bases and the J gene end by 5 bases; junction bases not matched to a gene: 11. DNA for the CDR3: TGTGCCAGTAGCTCAAAACAGGGGGCCTTCCACAATGAGCAGTTCTTC. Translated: CASSSKQGAFHNEQFF.

The CDR3, as DNA: TGCGGGGGTCAGCGTGTGAGCCAAGAGACCCAGTACTTC. Its protein is CGGQRVSQETQYF. The chain has TRBV29-1 and TRBJ2-5; the D gene could be TRBD1 or TRBD2 (5 bases each). The CDR3 is made up of 13 amino acids. CDR1 is SQVTM and CDR2 is ANQGSEA in the germline V gene.

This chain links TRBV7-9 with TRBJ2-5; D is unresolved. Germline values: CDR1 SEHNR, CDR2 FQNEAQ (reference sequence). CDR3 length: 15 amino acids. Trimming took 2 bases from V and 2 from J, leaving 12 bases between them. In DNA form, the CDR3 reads TGTGCCAGCAGCTTATTTTTAGACTTTCAAGAGACCCAGTACTTC. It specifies CASSLFLDFQETQYF.

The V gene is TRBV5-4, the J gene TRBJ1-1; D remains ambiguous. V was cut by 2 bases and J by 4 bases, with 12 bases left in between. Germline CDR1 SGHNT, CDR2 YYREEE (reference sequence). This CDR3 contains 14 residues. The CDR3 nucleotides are TGTGCCAGCAGCTTTGGATCAGACGGCACTGAAGCTTTCTTT. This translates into CASSFGSDGTEAFF.

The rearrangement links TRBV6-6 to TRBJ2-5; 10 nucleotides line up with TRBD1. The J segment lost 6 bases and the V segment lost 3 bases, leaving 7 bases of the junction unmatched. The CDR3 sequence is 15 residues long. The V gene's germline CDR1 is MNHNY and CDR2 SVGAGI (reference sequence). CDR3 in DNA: TGTGCCAGCAGTTATTCCGGGACAGGGGAGCAGACCCAGTACTTC. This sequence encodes CASSYSGTGEQTQYF.

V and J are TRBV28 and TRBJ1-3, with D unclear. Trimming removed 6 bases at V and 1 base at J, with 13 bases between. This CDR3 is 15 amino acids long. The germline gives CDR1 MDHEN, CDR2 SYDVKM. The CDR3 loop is CASRREWGSGNTIYF. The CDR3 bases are TGTGCCAGCAGGCGGGAGTGGGGATCTGGAAACACCATATATTTT.

The chain's CDR3 is CASSPGTSAHNEQFF. CDR3 nucleotide sequence: TGTGCCAGCAGTCCCGGGACTAGCGCCCACAATGAGCAGTTCTTC. The chain carries TRBV5-4 and TRBJ2-1; 10 bases match TRBD2. Germline values: CDR1 SGHNT, CDR2 YYREEE (reference sequence). The CDR3 contains 15 residues. The ends lost 5 bases at V and 5 bases at J; junction bases unmatched: 7. The full variable domain, in which reference TRBV5-4 and TRBJ2-1 provide the parts outside the CDR3, is ETGVTQSPTHLIKTRGQQVTLRCSSQSGHNTVSWYQQALGQGPQFIFQYYREEENGRGNFPPRFSGLQFPNYSSELNVNALELDDSALYLCASSPGTSAHNEQFFGPGTRLTVL.

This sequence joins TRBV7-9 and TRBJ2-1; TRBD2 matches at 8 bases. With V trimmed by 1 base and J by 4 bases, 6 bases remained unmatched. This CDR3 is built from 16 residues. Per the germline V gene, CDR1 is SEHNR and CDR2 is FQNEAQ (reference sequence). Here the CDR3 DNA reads TGTGCCAGCAGCTTAGGTACGCGGGAGGCATACAATGAGCAGTTCTTC. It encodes CASSLGTREAYNEQFF.

CDR3 sequence reads: CASSSKSGDTYNEQFF. The CDR3 bases are TGTGCCAGCAGCTCTAAATCAGGGGATACCTACAATGAGCAGTTCTTC. This chain joins TRBV5-4 and TRBJ2-1; weak D call: TRBD1 (6 bases). Deletions cut 3 bases from V and 2 bases from J, with 15 bases between. The CDR3 totals 16 residues. From germline, CDR1 is SGHNT and CDR2 YYREEE (reference sequence).

CDR3 DNA: TGTGCCAGTAGTATGACAGGGGGGACAAACGAGCAGTACTTC. Translated, it gives CASSMTGGTNEQYF. This chain connects TRBV19 to TRBJ2-7, with 9 bases fitting TRBD1. CDR3 length equals 14 residues. The V and J ends lost 3 bases and 5 bases, in that order; junction bases with no gene match: 5. The germline gives CDR1 LNHDA, CDR2 SQIVND (reference sequence).

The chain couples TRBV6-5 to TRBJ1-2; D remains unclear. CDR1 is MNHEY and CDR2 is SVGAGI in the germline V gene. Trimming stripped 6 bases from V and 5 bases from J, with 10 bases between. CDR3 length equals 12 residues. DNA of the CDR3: TGTGCCAGCAGCTCACCGGCTTATGGCTACACCTTC. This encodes CASSSPAYGYTF.

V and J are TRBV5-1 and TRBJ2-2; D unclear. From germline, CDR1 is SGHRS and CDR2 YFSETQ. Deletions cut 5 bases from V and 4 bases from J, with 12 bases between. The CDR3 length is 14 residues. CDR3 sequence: CASSPNSLTGELFF. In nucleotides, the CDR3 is TGCGCCAGCAGTCCCAACAGCCTCACCGGGGAGCTGTTTTTT.

In nucleotides, the CDR3 is TGCGCCAGCAGCCCATGGACGGAAGTCCCCGAAAAACTGTTTTTT. It codes for CASSPWTEVPEKLFF. V and J are TRBV4-1 and TRBJ1-4; D ambiguous. The CDR3 is 15 residues long. Per germline, CDR1 MGHRA and CDR2 YSYEKL. V lost 4 bases and J 8 bases, leaving 17 bases between the germline ends.

CDR3 in DNA: TGTGCCAGCAGCCCAGGACTAGCGGGATACAATGAGCAGTTCTTC. It specifies CASSPGLAGYNEQFF. This chain links TRBV7-3 with TRBJ2-1; 12 bases line up with TRBD2. Germline V gives CDR1 SGHTA, CDR2 FQGTGA. Trimming took 5 bases from V and 4 from J; bases not matched to a gene: 3. CDR3 length: 15 amino acids.